This paragraph covers one TCR beta chain sequence. What it recognizes is unknown. Patients underwent thyroid surgery, and none had received any treatment before it. TCRdb reanalyzed the PCR reads with MiXCR. Among 39,000 or so clones listed, less than 50% were seen once. This sample is part of a study of metastatic and nonmetastatic thyroid tumors. Study at large: Repertoire comparison spanned blood and tumor or nodule tissue of malignant and benign thyroid patients. Study-level findings and limits: Reportedly, malignant thyroid tumors had significantly higher TCR beta diversity than benign nodules, in blood and tumor.

CDR1 SGHRS and CDR2 YFSETQ come from the germline V gene. Trimming removed 0 bases at V and 3 bases at J, with 13 bases between. The CDR3 spans 15 residues. Material: tumor tissue. The chain couples TRBV5-1 to TRBJ2-7; no reliable D call. The origin of this receptor is a male donor with papillary thyroid cancer or a benign thyroid nodule (not recorded which). Some clones in this sample may be carry-over from other donors' samples. CDR3 bases: TGCGCCAGCAGCTTGGAGTACAGTGGAGTCTACGAGCAGTACTTC. Encoded protein: CASSLEYSGVYEQYF.